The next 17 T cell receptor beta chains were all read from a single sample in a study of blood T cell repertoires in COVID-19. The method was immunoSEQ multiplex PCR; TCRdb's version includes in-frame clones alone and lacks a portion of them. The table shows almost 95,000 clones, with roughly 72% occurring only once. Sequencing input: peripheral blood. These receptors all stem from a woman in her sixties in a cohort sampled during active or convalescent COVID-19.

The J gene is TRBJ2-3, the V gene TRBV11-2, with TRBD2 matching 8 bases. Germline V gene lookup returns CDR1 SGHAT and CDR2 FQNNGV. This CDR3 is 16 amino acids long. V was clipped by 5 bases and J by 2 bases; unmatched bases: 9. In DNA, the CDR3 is TGTGCCAGCAGCCTAAAAGCGGGGGTAAACACAGATACGCAGTATTTT. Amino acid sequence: CASSLKAGVNTDTQYF.

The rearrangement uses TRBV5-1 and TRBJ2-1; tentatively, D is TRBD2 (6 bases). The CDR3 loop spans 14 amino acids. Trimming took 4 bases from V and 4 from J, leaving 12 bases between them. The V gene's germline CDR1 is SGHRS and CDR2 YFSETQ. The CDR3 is CASSPGLLYNEQFF. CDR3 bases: TGCGCCAGCAGCCCGGGACTTTTATACAATGAGCAGTTCTTC.

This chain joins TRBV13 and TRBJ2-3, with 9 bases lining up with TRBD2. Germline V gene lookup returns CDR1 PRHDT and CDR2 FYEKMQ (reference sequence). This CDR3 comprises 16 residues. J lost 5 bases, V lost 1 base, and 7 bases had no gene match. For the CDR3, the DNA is TGTGCCAGCAGCTTAGTTCTGCCTAGCGGGGAAGATACGCAGTATTTT. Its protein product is CASSLVLPSGEDTQYF.

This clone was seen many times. The CDR3 is CASSARSGGFYEQYF. CDR3 coding DNA: TGTGCCAGCAGCGCCCGGAGCGGGGGGTTTTACGAGCAGTACTTC. This chain uses TRBV7-2 with TRBJ2-7, with TRBD2 matching over 9 bases. The CDR3 is 15 amino acids. Germline V lookup: CDR1 SGHTA, CDR2 FQGNSA. V lost 5 bases and J lost 4; bases outside the gene matches: 9.

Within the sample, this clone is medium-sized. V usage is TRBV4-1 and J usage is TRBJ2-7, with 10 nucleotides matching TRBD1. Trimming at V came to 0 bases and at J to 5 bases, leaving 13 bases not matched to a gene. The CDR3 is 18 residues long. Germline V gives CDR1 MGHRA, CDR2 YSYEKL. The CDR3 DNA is TGCGCCAGCAGCCAAGATCTTTCCGGACAGGGGGGGCTCGACGAGCAGTACTTC. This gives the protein CASSQDLSGQGGLDEQYF.

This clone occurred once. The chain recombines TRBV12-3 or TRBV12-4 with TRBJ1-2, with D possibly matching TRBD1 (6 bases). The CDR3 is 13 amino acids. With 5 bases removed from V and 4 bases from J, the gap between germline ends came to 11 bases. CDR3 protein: CASSRTERYGYTF. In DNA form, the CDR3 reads TGTGCCAGCAGTCGGACAGAACGCTATGGCTACACCTTC.

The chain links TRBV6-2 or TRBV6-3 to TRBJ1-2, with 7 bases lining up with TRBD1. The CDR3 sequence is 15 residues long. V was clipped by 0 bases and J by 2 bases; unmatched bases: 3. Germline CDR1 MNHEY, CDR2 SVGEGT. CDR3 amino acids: CASSYSRGQNYGYTF. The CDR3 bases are TGTGCCAGCAGTTACTCGAGGGGACAGAACTATGGCTACACCTTC.

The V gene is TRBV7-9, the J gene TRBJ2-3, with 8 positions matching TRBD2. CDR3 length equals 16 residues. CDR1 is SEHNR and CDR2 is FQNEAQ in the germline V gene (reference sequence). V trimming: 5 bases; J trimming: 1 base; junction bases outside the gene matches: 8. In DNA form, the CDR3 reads TGTGCCAGCAGCCCCAGACTAGCGCGGGGCACAGATACGCAGTATTTT. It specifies CASSPRLARGTDTQYF.

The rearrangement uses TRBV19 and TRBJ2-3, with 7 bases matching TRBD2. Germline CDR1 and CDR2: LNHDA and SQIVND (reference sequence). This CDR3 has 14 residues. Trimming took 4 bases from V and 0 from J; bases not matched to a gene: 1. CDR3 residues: CASSTRGSTDTQYF. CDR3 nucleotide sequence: TGTGCCAGTAGTACGCGGGGGAGCACAGATACGCAGTATTTT. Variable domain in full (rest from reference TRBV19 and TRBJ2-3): DGGITQSPKYLFRKEGQNVTLSCEQNLNHDAMYWYRQDPGQGLRLIYYSQIVNDFQKGDIAEGYSVSREKKESFPLTVTSAQKNPTAFYLCASSTRGSTDTQYFGPGTRLTVL.

In DNA form, the CDR3 reads TGCGCCAGCAGCTTGGCCCGGGACAGGCCCTACGAGCAGTACTTC. Amino acid sequence: CASSLARDRPYEQYF. The chain joins TRBV5-1 to TRBJ2-7; 8 nucleotides align to TRBD1. V was pared by 0 bases and J by 2 bases, with 4 bases of the junction left unmatched. Per germline, CDR1 SGHRS and CDR2 YFSETQ. This CDR3 contains 15 residues. Drawing the rest from reference TRBV5-1 and TRBJ2-7, the complete variable domain is KAGVTQTPRYLIKTRGQQVTLSCSPISGHRSVSWYQQTPGQGLQFLFEYFSETQRNKGNFPGRFSGRQFSNSRSEMNVSTLELGDSALYLCASSLARDRPYEQYFGPGTRLTVT.

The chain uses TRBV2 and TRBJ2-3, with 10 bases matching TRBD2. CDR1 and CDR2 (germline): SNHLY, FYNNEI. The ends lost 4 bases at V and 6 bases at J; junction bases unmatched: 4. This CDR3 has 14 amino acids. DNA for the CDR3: TGTGCCAGCAGTGCCAGCGGGGGGGCCGATACGCAGTATTTT. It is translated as CASSASGGADTQYF.

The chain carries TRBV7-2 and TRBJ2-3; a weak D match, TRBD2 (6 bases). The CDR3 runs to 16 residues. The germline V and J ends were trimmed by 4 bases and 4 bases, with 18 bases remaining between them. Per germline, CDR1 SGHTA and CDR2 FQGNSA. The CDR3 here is CASSSPGGNDADTQYF. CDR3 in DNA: TGTGCCAGCAGCTCCCCCGGGGGAAATGACGCAGATACGCAGTATTTT. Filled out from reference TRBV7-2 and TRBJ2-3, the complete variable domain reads GAGVSQSPSNKVTEKGKDVELRCDPISGHTALYWYRQSLGQGLEFLIYFQGNSAPDKSGLPSDRFSAERTGGSVSTLTIQRTQQEDSAVYLCASSSPGGNDADTQYFGPGTRLTVL.

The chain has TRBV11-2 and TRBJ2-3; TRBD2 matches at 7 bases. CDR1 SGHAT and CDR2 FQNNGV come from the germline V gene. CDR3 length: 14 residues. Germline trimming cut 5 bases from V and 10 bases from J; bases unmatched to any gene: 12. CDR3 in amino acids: CASSPVGGVEAQYF. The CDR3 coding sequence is TGTGCCAGCAGCCCGGTGGGAGGGGTCGAGGCGCAGTATTTT.

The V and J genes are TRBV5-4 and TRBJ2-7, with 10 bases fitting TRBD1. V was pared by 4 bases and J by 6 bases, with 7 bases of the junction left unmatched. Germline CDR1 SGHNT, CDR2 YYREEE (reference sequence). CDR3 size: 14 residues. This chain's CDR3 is CASSAKTGGGEQYF. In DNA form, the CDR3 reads TGTGCCAGCAGCGCGAAGACAGGGGGCGGCGAGCAGTACTTC.

CDR3 DNA sequence: TGCGCCAGCAGCCCGGCAGGGGGCTATGGCTACACCTTC. Encoded protein: CASSPAGGYGYTF. The chain is built from TRBV5-1 and TRBJ1-2, with 7 bases identical to TRBD1. The CDR3 has 13 residues. V lost 4 bases, J lost 4 bases, and 4 bases stayed unmatched. CDR1 is SGHRS and CDR2 is YFSETQ in the germline V gene.

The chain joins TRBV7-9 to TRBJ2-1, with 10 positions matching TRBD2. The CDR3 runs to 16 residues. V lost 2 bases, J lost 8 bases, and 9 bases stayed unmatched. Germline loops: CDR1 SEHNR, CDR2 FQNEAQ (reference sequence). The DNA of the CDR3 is TGTGCCAGCAGCTTATTCGGACTAGCGGCTGGGCATGAGCAGTTCTTC. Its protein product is CASSLFGLAAGHEQFF.

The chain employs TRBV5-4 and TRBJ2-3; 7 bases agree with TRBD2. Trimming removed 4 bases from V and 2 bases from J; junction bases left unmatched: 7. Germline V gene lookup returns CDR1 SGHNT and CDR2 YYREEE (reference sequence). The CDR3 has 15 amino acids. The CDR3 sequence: CASSTGTTNTDTQYF. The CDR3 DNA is TGTGCCAGCAGCACCGGGACTACCAACACAGATACGCAGTATTTT.